A selection of T cell receptor beta chains follows, all from one sample in a study of blood T cell repertoires in COVID-19. The assay was immunoSEQ multiplex PCR, and TCRdb's table has in-frame clones only and misses some. The sample contains roughly 250,000 clones, 88% of which appear only once. Material: peripheral blood. These receptors all stem from a woman aged 40 to 50 who had recovered from COVID-19. CDR3s include the opening cysteine and the closing phenylalanine or tryptophan. The order of the fields is clone size, D gene, J gene, V gene, CDR3 protein, CDR3 DNA. A D gene is named only where the DNA matches it firmly. Rows may omit the clone size; those that give it use once, few, many or a size class.

. | . | TRBJ1-2 | TRBV29-1 | CSGTGTSPPTF | TGCAGCGGTACAGGGACCTCGCCCCCCACCTTC
. | TRBD1 | TRBJ1-2 | TRBV29-1 | CSVATGGRRGYTF | TGCAGCGTCGCCACAGGGGGCAGGCGTGGCTACACCTTC
few | . | TRBJ2-1 | TRBV12-3/TRBV12-4 | CASSLWLNEQFF | TGTGCCAGCAGTTTGTGGCTCAATGAGCAGTTCTTC
. | . | TRBJ2-5 | TRBV10-3 | CAISESGTQETQYF | TGTGCCATCAGTGAGTCGGGCACCCAAGAGACCCAGTACTTC
. | TRBD1 | TRBJ2-1 | TRBV11-3 | CASSLWQQGAGNEQFF | TGTGCCAGCAGCTTATGGCAACAGGGGGCGGGCAATGAGCAGTTCTTC
once | . | TRBJ2-2 | TRBV4-1 | CASSPPGLAGELFF | TGCGCCAGCAGCCCACCGGGGTTGGCCGGGGAGCTGTTTTTT
. | . | TRBJ1-2 | TRBV7-2 | CASSLVGHGGYTF | TGTGCCAGCAGCTTAGTAGGACATGGTGGCTACACCTTC
once | . | TRBJ1-2 | TRBV29-1 | CSVERSSGVSGYTF | TGCAGCGTTGAGCGCTCCTCAGGGGTGAGTGGCTACACCTTC
. | . | TRBJ2-5 | TRBV5-1 | CASSLGASEETQYF | TGCGCCAGCAGCTTGGGGGCCTCCGAAGAGACCCAGTACTTC
. | TRBD2 | TRBJ2-1 | TRBV7-6 | CASSLGLAGYNEQFF | TGTGCCAGCAGCTTAGGACTAGCGGGATACAATGAGCAGTTCTTC
. | TRBD1 | TRBJ1-2 | TRBV9 | CASSAARDRGRDYGYTF | TGTGCCAGCAGCGCCGCCCGGGACAGGGGGCGCGACTATGGCTACACCTTC
. | . | TRBJ1-1 | TRBV7-9 | CASSFDGRGTEAFF | TGTGCCAGCAGCTTCGACGGGAGGGGCACTGAAGCTTTCTTT
. | TRBD2 | TRBJ2-1 | TRBV7-8 | CASSLGTSGSWYEQFF | TGTGCCAGCAGCTTAGGGACTAGCGGGAGTTGGTATGAGCAGTTCTTC
. | . | TRBJ1-5 | TRBV7-2 | CASSPRGSNQPQHF | TGTGCCAGCAGCCCTAGAGGGAGCAATCAGCCCCAGCATTTT
few | . | TRBJ1-5 | TRBV10-3 | CAINSGENQPQHF | TGTGCCATCAACAGTGGGGAGAATCAGCCCCAGCATTTT
. | TRBD1 | TRBJ2-3 | TRBV4-3 | CASSPGGQVGTDTQYF | TGCGCCAGCAGCCCGGGCGGACAGGTTGGCACAGATACGCAGTATTTT
. | TRBD2 | TRBJ2-7 | TRBV29-1 | CSVEGLAGGYEQYF | TGCAGCGTTGAAGGTCTAGCGGGAGGGTACGAGCAGTACTTC
. | . | TRBJ2-5 | TRBV7-9 | CASWTAPETQYF | TGTGCCAGCTGGACAGCCCCAGAGACCCAGTACTTC
. | TRBD2 | TRBJ2-7 | TRBV7-9 | CASSLAGGTFYEQYF | TGTGCCAGCAGCTTAGCGGGGGGGACTTTTTACGAGCAGTACTTC
. | . | TRBJ1-2 | TRBV27 | CASTSRELDYGYTF | TGTGCCAGCACCTCAAGGGAGTTGGACTATGGCTACACCTTC
many | TRBD2 | TRBJ2-2 | TRBV4-1 | CASSARLAGGGTGELFF | TGCGCCAGCAGTGCACGGCTAGCGGGAGGGGGCACCGGGGAGCTGTTTTTT
. | TRBD1 | TRBJ1-6 | TRBV11-2 | CASSLMEAGGSPLHF | TGTGCCAGCAGCTTGATGGAGGCAGGGGGTTCACCCCTCCACTTT
. | . | TRBJ1-1 | TRBV29-1 | CSVGGGFLDEAFF | TGCAGCGTTGGGGGGGGTTTTCTGGATGAAGCTTTCTTT
. | TRBD1 | TRBJ1-5 | TRBV19 | CASSTGQGDQPQHF | TGTGCCAGTAGTACCGGACAGGGGGATCAGCCCCAGCATTTT
. | . | TRBJ2-1 | TRBV15 | CATSSQASPLNLGPPVFF | TGTGCCACCAGCAGTCAGGCGTCTCCCCTAAATTTGGGCCCCCCGGTGTTCTTC
. | . | TRBJ1-5 | TRBV9 | CASSVVGLPNQPQHF | TGTGCCAGCAGCGTAGTTGGCTTACCGAATCAGCCCCAGCATTTT
. | . | TRBJ1-4 | TRBV7-2 | CASSPRSGSTNEKLFF | TGTGCCAGCAGCCCCCGATCGGGTTCAACTAATGAAAAACTGTTTTTT
. | TRBD1 | TRBJ2-7 | TRBV2 | CATEPGGTSYEQYF | TGTGCCACCGAACCAGGGGGCACGTCCTACGAGCAGTACTTC
. | . | TRBJ2-1 | TRBV6-4 | CASSDSRGRGSYNEQFF | TGTGCCAGCAGTGACTCGCGGGGGCGAGGGTCCTACAATGAGCAGTTCTTC
once | . | TRBJ1-6 | TRBV9 | CASRPGQSNSPLHF | TGTGCCAGCCGCCCAGGGCAGAGCAATTCACCCCTCCACTTT
. | TRBD1 | TRBJ2-7 | TRBV6-1 | CASSEKGAGEQYF | TGTGCCAGCAGTGAAAAGGGGGCTGGGGAGCAGTACTTC
. | . | TRBJ2-3 | TRBV12-5 | CASGLVVAASTDTQYF | TGTGCTAGTGGTTTGGTTGTAGCGGCTAGCACAGATACGCAGTATTTT
. | TRBD1 | TRBJ2-3 | TRBV5-4 | CASSQGQGRDTQYF | TGTGCCAGCAGCCAGGGACAGGGGCGGGATACGCAGTATTTT
. | . | TRBJ1-4 | TRBV28 | CATENEKLFF | TGTGCCACCGAGAATGAAAAACTGTTTTTT
once | TRBD1 | TRBJ1-1 | TRBV19 | CASSIGTGLNTEAFF | TGTGCCAGTAGTATAGGGACAGGCCTCAACACTGAAGCTTTCTTT
. | . | TRBJ1-2 | TRBV27 | CASSLGQFYGYTF | TGTGCCAGCAGTTTAGGGCAGTTCTATGGCTACACCTTC
. | TRBD2 | TRBJ2-1 | TRBV7-9 | CASSPGTSGTQEFF | TGTGCCAGCAGCCCCGGGACTAGCGGTACCCAGGAGTTCTTC
. | . | TRBJ2-7 | TRBV7-6 | CASSSGPTGNSYEQYF | TGTGCCAGCAGCTCAGGCCCCACAGGGAACTCCTACGAGCAGTACTTC
. | TRBD1 | TRBJ1-3 | TRBV9 | CASSQGTGPLPNTIYF | TGTGCCAGCAGCCAGGGGACAGGTCCTCTCCCAAACACCATATATTTT
once | TRBD1 | TRBJ2-5 | TRBV6-5 | CASSRQGAETQYF | TGTGCCAGCAGCCGGCAGGGGGCGGAGACCCAGTACTTC
. | TRBD2 | TRBJ2-1 | TRBV2 | CASTPLGLAGPNNNEQFF | TGTGCCAGCACCCCTCTGGGACTAGCGGGCCCAAATAACAATGAGCAGTTCTTC
. | TRBD1 | TRBJ2-3 | TRBV7-2 | CASSPRPTGGDTQYF | TGTGCCAGCAGCCCACGGCCTACAGGGGGGGATACGCAGTATTTT
. | . | TRBJ1-5 | TRBV5-6 | CASSFRVGNQPQHF | TGTGCCAGCAGCTTCAGGGTTGGGAATCAGCCCCAGCATTTT